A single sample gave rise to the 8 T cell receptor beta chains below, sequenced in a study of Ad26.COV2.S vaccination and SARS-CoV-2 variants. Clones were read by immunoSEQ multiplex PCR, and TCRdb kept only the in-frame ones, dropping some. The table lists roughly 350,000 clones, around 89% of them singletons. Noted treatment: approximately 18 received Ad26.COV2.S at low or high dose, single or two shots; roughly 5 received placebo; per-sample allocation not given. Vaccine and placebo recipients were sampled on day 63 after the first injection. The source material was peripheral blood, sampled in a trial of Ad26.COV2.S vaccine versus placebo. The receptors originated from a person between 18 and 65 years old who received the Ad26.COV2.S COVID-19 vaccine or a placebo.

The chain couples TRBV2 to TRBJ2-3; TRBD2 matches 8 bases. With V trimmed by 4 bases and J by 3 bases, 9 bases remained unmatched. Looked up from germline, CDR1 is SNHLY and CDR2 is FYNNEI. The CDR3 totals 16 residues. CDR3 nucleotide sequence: TGTGCCAGCAGTGGGGGTAGCGGGGTCGGAACAGATACGCAGTATTTT. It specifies CASSGGSGVGTDTQYF.

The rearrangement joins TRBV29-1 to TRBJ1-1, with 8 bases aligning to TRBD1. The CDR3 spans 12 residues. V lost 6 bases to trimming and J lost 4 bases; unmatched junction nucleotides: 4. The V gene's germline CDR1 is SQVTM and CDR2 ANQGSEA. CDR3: CSVGTGGTEAFF. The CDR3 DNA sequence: TGCAGCGTGGGAACAGGGGGCACTGAAGCTTTCTTT.

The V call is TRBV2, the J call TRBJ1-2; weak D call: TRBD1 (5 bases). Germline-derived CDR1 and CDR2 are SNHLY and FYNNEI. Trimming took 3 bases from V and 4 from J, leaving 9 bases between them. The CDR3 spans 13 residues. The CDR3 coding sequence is TGTGCCAGCAGTGAGGGGCAGATCTATGGCTACACCTTC. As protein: CASSEGQIYGYTF.

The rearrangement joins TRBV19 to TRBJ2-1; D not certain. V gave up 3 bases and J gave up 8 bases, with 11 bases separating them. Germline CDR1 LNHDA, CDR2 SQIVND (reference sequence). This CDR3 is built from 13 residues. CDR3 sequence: CASSIWGLDEQFF. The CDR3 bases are TGTGCCAGTAGTATTTGGGGTTTGGATGAGCAGTTCTTC.

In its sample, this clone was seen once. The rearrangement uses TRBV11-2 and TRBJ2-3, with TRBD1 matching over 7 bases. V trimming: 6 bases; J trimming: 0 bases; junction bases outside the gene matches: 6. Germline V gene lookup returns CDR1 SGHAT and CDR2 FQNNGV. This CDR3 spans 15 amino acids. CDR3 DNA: TGTGCCAGCAGGTCTGGGACAGCTAGCACAGATACGCAGTATTTT. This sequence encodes CASRSGTASTDTQYF.

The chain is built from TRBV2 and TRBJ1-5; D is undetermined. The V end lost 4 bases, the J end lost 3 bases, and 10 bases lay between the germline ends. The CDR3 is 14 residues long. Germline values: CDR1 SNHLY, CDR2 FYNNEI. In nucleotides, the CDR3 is TGTGCCAGCAGTGCTTCCCAGCCCAATCAGCCCCAGCATTTT. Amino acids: CASSASQPNQPQHF. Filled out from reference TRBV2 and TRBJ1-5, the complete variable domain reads EPEVTQTPSHQVTQMGQEVILRCVPISNHLYFYWYRQILGQKVEFLVSFYNNEISEKSEIFDDQFSVERPDGSNFTLKIRSTKLEDSAMYFCASSASQPNQPQHFGDGTRLSIL.

CDR3 sequence: CASSLRGGGNTEAFF. The CDR3 bases are TGTGCCAGCAGCTTACGGGGGGGCGGAAACACTGAAGCTTTCTTT. The chain carries TRBV7-2 and TRBJ1-1, with a possible D match to TRBD1 (6 bases). CDR3 length equals 15 residues. Trimming cost V 2 bases and J 2 bases, with 12 bases left between them. Germline CDR1 is SGHTA and CDR2 is FQGNSA.

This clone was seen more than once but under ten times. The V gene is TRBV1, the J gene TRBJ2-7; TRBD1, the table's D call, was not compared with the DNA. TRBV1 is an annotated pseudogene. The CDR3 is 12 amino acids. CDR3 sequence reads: CTSSQDSYEQYF. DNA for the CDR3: TGCACCAGCAGCCAAGACAGCTACGAGCAGTACTTC.